The 8 T cell receptor beta chains in this list originate from one sample, sequenced in a study of blood T cell repertoires in COVID-19 (dated by TCRdb to about 2020). The library came from the immunoSEQ multiplex PCR assay. Drawn from immuneACCESS, this table holds only the in-frame rearrangements with V and J called that TCRdb kept. Clones are partly lost; checked studies trace under half to an unresolved V gene and leave the rest unexplained. A total of about 170,000 clones appear in this sample, 80% to 90% of them only once. About 1.6% of the sample is in the top ten clones. The source material was peripheral blood. The receptors originated from a woman aged 45-59 years with acute or convalescent COVID-19.

The chain couples TRBV18 to TRBJ2-7, with TRBD1 identical over 11 bases. This CDR3 has 15 amino acids. Trimming cost V 4 bases and J 4 bases; bases outside gene matches: 6. Germline loops: CDR1 KGHSH, CDR2 LQKENI. The CDR3 protein is CASSRRGQGAYEQYF. CDR3 nucleotide sequence: TGTGCCAGCTCACGTCGCGGACAGGGGGCATACGAGCAGTACTTC.

The gene calls are TRBV19 and TRBJ2-2; TRBD2 might be the D (5 bases). Deletions cut 0 bases from V and 4 bases from J, with 6 bases between. This CDR3 is 14 amino acids long. The germline V gene has CDR1 LNHDA and CDR2 SQIVND (reference sequence). As DNA, the CDR3 is TGTGCCAGTAGTATAGATCGGGGCACCGGGGAGCTGTTTTTT. Translating it yields CASSIDRGTGELFF.

This chain joins TRBV7-9 and TRBJ1-2; perhaps TRBD1 as D (6 bases). Germline-derived CDR1 and CDR2 are SEHNR and FQNEAQ (reference sequence). V was pared by 5 bases and J by 8 bases, with 21 bases between. The CDR3 is made up of 15 amino acids. CDR3 nucleotide sequence: TGTGCCAGCAGCCTATTAGGGCAAGGCGGGGGCGGCTACACCTTC. It codes for CASSLLGQGGGGYTF. Drawing the rest from reference TRBV7-9 and TRBJ1-2, the complete variable domain is DTGVSQNPRHKITKRGQNVTFRCDPISEHNRLYWYRQTLGQGPEFLTYFQNEAQLEKSRLLSDRFSAERPKGSFSTLEIQRTEQGDSAMYLCASSLLGQGGGGYTFGSGTRLTVV.

The chain carries TRBV3-1 (or the pseudogene TRBV3-2) and TRBJ2-7; TRBD1 matches at 9 bases. This CDR3 is 14 amino acids long. V trimming: 6 bases; J trimming: 4 bases; junction bases outside the gene matches: 7. Germline values: CDR1 LGHDT, CDR2 YNNKEL (reference sequence). Here the CDR3 DNA reads TGTGCCAGCAGTCGTCCGGGACAGGGATACGAGCAGTACTTC. It yields the protein CASSRPGQGYEQYF.

The chain carries TRBV7-2 and TRBJ2-1, with 8 bases that match TRBD1. The trim removed 3 bases at V and 0 bases at J, leaving 1 base unmatched. CDR1 is SGHTA and CDR2 is FQGNSA in the germline V gene. The CDR3 is made up of 15 amino acids. The CDR3 DNA is TGTGCCAGCAGCTTCGGACAGGGCTCCTACAATGAGCAGTTCTTC. Translation: CASSFGQGSYNEQFF. The full variable domain, with the rest looked up from reference TRBV7-2 and TRBJ2-1, is GAGVSQSPSNKVTEKGKDVELRCDPISGHTALYWYRQSLGQGLEFLIYFQGNSAPDKSGLPSDRFSAERTGGSVSTLTIQRTQQEDSAVYLCASSFGQGSYNEQFFGPGTRLTVL.

The chain links TRBV3-1 (or the pseudogene TRBV3-2) to TRBJ1-3, with 9 bases matching TRBD1. Germline V gene sequence: CDR1 LGHDT, CDR2 YNNKEL (reference sequence). This CDR3 is built from 18 residues. The junction had 8 bases not matched to a gene; V was cut back by 2 bases and J by 0 bases. Written as DNA, the CDR3 is TGTGCCAGCAGCCAACATAACCGGGACAGGGCCTCTGGAAACACCATATATTTT. Its protein product is CASSQHNRDRASGNTIYF.

This clone has just one count. The V call is TRBV10-2, the J call TRBJ1-2, with TRBD1 as a possible D gene (6 bases). V was shortened by 6 bases and J by 4 bases, with 12 bases between the two germline ends. The CDR3 extends over 13 amino acids. From germline, CDR1 is WSHSY and CDR2 SAAADI. The CDR3 is CASSLDRSYGYTF. The CDR3 nucleotides read TGCGCCAGCAGCCTTGACAGGTCCTATGGCTACACCTTC.

This clone was recorded once. The V gene is TRBV9, the J gene TRBJ2-7; a weak D match, TRBD1 (5 bases). V was pared by 0 bases and J by 2 bases, with 12 bases between. Germline CDR1 reads SGDLS; CDR2 reads YYNGEE. CDR3 length: 15 amino acids. The CDR3 nucleotides are TGTGCCAGCAGCGTAGCTTGGGGCGCTCCCTACGAGCAGTACTTC. Amino acid sequence: CASSVAWGAPYEQYF.